These 17 T cell receptor beta chains share one sample of origin, sequenced in a study of cytomegalovirus exposure and HLA in healthy donors. PCR involved 60 Vbeta and 13 Jbeta primers. The protocol was immunoSEQ multiplex PCR, while the TCRdb copy is restricted to in-frame clones and leaves out a portion. The table records 95,000 to 100,000 clones, approximately 80% of them present only once. Sequencing used PBMCs. Every receptor here comes from a man aged 55 to 69 in good health and CMV-seropositive.

This clone has a single count. V gene TRBV2 combines with J gene TRBJ2-7; D gene unclear. From germline, CDR1 is SNHLY and CDR2 FYNNEI. The CDR3 is made up of 11 amino acids. Trimming stripped 5 bases from V and 2 bases from J, with 4 bases between. CDR3 amino acids: CASSRTYEQYF. CDR3 bases: TGTGCCAGCAGTCGTACCTACGAGCAGTACTTC.

A few counts support this clone. The chain employs TRBV27 and TRBJ2-7; maybe TRBD2 (5 bases). Germline-derived CDR1 and CDR2 are MNHEY and SMNVEV (reference sequence). The CDR3 runs 13 residues. Between the trimmed V and J ends, which lost 5 bases and 2 bases, there was a span of 10 bases. CDR3 protein: CASSGVGAYEQYF. CDR3 sequence (DNA): TGTGCCAGCAGTGGGGTCGGGGCCTACGAGCAGTACTTC.

This clone was seen a few times. The chain employs TRBV4-2 and TRBJ1-1, with D perhaps TRBD1 (5 bases). V lost 1 base to trimming and J lost 5 bases, with 17 bases between them. The CDR3 length is 16 residues. The germline CDR1 and CDR2 sequences are LGHNA and YNFKEQ. CDR3 in DNA: TGTGCCAGCAGCCAAGGGCGGATCAGGGAAGAGACTGAAGCTTTCTTT. Translated: CASSQGRIREETEAFF.

This clone appeared a single time. The V gene is TRBV18, the J gene TRBJ1-5, with TRBD1 as a possible D gene (6 bases). The germline V gene has CDR1 KGHSH and CDR2 LQKENI. This CDR3 contains 14 residues. Trimming took off 6 bases at V and 4 bases at J, with 13 bases between the two ends. The CDR3: CASSQGIENQPQHF. Written as DNA, the CDR3 is TGTGCCAGCTCTCAGGGGATAGAAAATCAGCCCCAGCATTTT.

V is TRBV4-1 and J is TRBJ1-1, with D unclear. Germline CDR1 is MGHRA and CDR2 is YSYEKL. Trimming took 4 bases from V and 1 from J, leaving 10 bases between them. This CDR3 region has 14 residues. CDR3 nucleotides: TGCGCCAGCAGCCTATCGGACTCGAACACTGAAGCTTTCTTT. This translates into CASSLSDSNTEAFF.

Points on this clone: The junction does not match germline at one end; this may be a read error. J is TRBJ2-5 and V is TRBV7-7; 11 positions match TRBD2. The CDR3 loop spans 15 amino acids. Per the germline V gene, CDR1 is SSHAT and CDR2 is FNYEAQ (reference sequence). CDR3 protein: CASSISGGAQETQYF. The CDR3, as DNA: TGTGCTAGCAGCATTAGCGGGGGGGCCCAAGAGACCCAGTACTTC.

Of note for this clone: One end of the junction fails to match germline, which may point to a read error. The rearrangement uses TRBV28 and TRBJ1-6; D gene uncertain. CDR1 and CDR2 (germline): MDHEN, SYDVKM. This CDR3 contains 9 residues. The CDR3 sequence: CASSPPPDF. The CDR3 DNA reads TGTGCCAGCAGTCCCCCTCCCGACTTT. The full variable domain, with the rest looked up from reference TRBV28 and TRBJ1-6, is DVKVTQSSRYLVKRTGEKVFLECVQDMDHENMFWYRQDPGLGLRLIYFSYDVKMKEKGDIPEGYSVSREKKERFSLILESASTNQTSMYLCASSPPPDFGNGTRLTVT.

The J gene is TRBJ2-1, the V gene TRBV4-3, with 7 bases lining up with TRBD1. This CDR3 is 14 amino acids long. The germline V gene has CDR1 LGHNA and CDR2 YSLEER. The J segment lost 4 bases and the V segment lost 5 bases, leaving 5 bases of the junction unmatched. DNA of the CDR3: TGCGCCAGCAGCACAGACAGGGAGTACAATGAGCAGTTCTTC. This translates into CASSTDREYNEQFF.

This clone was detected only a few times. The V and J genes are TRBV6-6 and TRBJ2-7; 10 bases align to TRBD1. After removal of 6 bases from V and 2 bases from J, the junction contained 7 bases not matched to a gene. CDR3 size: 15 residues. Germline CDR1 and CDR2: MNHNY and SVGAGI (reference sequence). The DNA for the CDR3 is TGTGCCAGCAGCCCCCGACAGGGGGCCGCCTACGAGCAGTACTTC. This gives the protein CASSPRQGAAYEQYF.

This chain links TRBV18 with TRBJ2-1; D might be TRBD1 (6 bases). Germline lookup yields CDR1 KGHSH and CDR2 LQKENI. Trimming cost V 1 base and J 9 bases, with 13 bases left between them. CDR3 size: 14 residues. CDR3 loop: CASSPHRDLTEQFF. Written as DNA, the CDR3 is TGTGCCAGCTCACCACACAGGGATCTTACTGAGCAGTTCTTC.

The chain has TRBV13 and TRBJ2-2; D unresolved. The CDR3 spans 15 residues. The V and J ends lost 0 bases and 4 bases respectively, with 9 bases between them. The germline CDR1 and CDR2 sequences are PRHDT and FYEKMQ (reference sequence). This CDR3 reads CASSLGRLSTGELFF. CDR3 bases: TGTGCCAGCAGCTTAGGCCGTTTGTCCACCGGGGAGCTGTTTTTT.

The chain is built from TRBV28 and TRBJ2-7, with D possibly matching TRBD1 (6 bases). Trimming pared 3 bases from V and 2 bases from J, leaving 14 bases between. The CDR3 loop spans 15 amino acids. In germline, CDR1 is MDHEN, CDR2 SYDVKM. CDR3: CASSFRGPTTYEQYF. The CDR3 coding sequence is TGTGCCAGCAGTTTCAGGGGCCCTACCACCTACGAGCAGTACTTC. Based on the CDR3 plus reference TRBV28 and TRBJ2-7, the full variable domain is DVKVTQSSRYLVKRTGEKVFLECVQDMDHENMFWYRQDPGLGLRLIYFSYDVKMKEKGDIPEGYSVSREKKERFSLILESASTNQTSMYLCASSFRGPTTYEQYFGPGTRLTVT.

J is TRBJ1-6 and V is TRBV9; D is uncertain. The V gene's germline CDR1 is SGDLS and CDR2 YYNGEE. V lost 4 bases to trimming and J lost 9 bases, with 14 bases between them. This CDR3 has 14 amino acids. The CDR3 spells CASSQAGIGSPLHF. In nucleotides, the CDR3 is TGTGCCAGCAGCCAGGCGGGGATAGGTTCACCCCTCCACTTT. Complete variable domain (other parts from reference TRBV9 and TRBJ1-6): DSGVTQTPKHLITATGQRVTLRCSPRSGDLSVYWYQQSLDQGLQFLIQYYNGEERAKGNILERFSAQQFPDLHSELNLSSLELGDSALYFCASSQAGIGSPLHFGNGTRLTVT.

The V call is TRBV9, the J call TRBJ1-2; D perhaps matches TRBD1 (5 bases). Germline CDR1 reads SGDLS; CDR2 reads YYNGEE. Trimming took off 4 bases at V and 0 bases at J, with 16 bases between the two ends. The CDR3 totals 16 residues. Written as DNA, the CDR3 is TGTGCCAGCAGCTCGACAGCACCTGGGGCTAACTATGGCTACACCTTC. It codes for CASSSTAPGANYGYTF.

The chain uses TRBV30 and TRBJ2-5; 10 bases match TRBD2. The length of the CDR3 is 17 residues. V lost 0 bases to trimming and J lost 0 bases; unmatched junction nucleotides: 7. Germline V CDR1 and CDR2: GTSNPN, SVGIG (reference sequence). The CDR3 sequence: CAWSVLSGGTYQETQYF. As DNA, the CDR3 is TGTGCCTGGAGTGTACTTAGCGGGGGGACCTACCAAGAGACCCAGTACTTC.

Only one count was recorded for this clone. The chain carries TRBV10-3 and TRBJ2-7; maybe TRBD1 (6 bases). V was shortened by 0 bases and J by 4 bases, with 10 bases between the two germline ends. Germline CDR1 is ENHRY and CDR2 is SYGVKD. The CDR3 consists of 14 residues. The CDR3 protein is CAISESGQGYEQYF. As DNA, the CDR3 is TGTGCCATCAGTGAGTCGGGCCAGGGGTACGAGCAGTACTTC.

The V call is TRBV7-8, the J call TRBJ2-5, with 7 bases identical to TRBD2. The germline CDR1 and CDR2 sequences are SGHVS and FQNEAQ. There are 15 residues in the CDR3. V was clipped by 3 bases and J by 5 bases; unmatched bases: 9. The CDR3 loop is CASSLVPRGGETQYF. The CDR3 DNA reads TGTGCCAGCAGCTTGGTCCCCCGGGGAGGGGAGACCCAGTACTTC. The variable domain in full, with the rest retrieved from reference TRBV7-8 and TRBJ2-5, is GAGVSQSPRYKVAKRGQDVALRCDPISGHVSLFWYQQALGQGPEFLTYFQNEAQLDKSGLPSDRFFAERPEGSVSTLKIQRTQQEDSAVYLCASSLVPRGGETQYFGPGTRLLVL.